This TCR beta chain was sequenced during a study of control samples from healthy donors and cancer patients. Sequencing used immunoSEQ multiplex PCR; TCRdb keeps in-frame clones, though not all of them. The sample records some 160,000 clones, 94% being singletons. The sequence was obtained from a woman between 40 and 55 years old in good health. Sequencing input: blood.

The CDR3 loop reads CASSLAGGPDETQYF. The CDR3 coding sequence is TGCGCCAGCAGCTTGGCGGGAGGGCCCGATGAGACCCAGTACTTC. The chain employs TRBV5-1 and TRBJ2-5, with TRBD2 matching 8 bases. CDR3 length: 15 residues. V shed 0 bases, J shed 5 bases, and the junction held 6 bases outside the gene matches. In germline, CDR1 is SGHRS, CDR2 YFSETQ.